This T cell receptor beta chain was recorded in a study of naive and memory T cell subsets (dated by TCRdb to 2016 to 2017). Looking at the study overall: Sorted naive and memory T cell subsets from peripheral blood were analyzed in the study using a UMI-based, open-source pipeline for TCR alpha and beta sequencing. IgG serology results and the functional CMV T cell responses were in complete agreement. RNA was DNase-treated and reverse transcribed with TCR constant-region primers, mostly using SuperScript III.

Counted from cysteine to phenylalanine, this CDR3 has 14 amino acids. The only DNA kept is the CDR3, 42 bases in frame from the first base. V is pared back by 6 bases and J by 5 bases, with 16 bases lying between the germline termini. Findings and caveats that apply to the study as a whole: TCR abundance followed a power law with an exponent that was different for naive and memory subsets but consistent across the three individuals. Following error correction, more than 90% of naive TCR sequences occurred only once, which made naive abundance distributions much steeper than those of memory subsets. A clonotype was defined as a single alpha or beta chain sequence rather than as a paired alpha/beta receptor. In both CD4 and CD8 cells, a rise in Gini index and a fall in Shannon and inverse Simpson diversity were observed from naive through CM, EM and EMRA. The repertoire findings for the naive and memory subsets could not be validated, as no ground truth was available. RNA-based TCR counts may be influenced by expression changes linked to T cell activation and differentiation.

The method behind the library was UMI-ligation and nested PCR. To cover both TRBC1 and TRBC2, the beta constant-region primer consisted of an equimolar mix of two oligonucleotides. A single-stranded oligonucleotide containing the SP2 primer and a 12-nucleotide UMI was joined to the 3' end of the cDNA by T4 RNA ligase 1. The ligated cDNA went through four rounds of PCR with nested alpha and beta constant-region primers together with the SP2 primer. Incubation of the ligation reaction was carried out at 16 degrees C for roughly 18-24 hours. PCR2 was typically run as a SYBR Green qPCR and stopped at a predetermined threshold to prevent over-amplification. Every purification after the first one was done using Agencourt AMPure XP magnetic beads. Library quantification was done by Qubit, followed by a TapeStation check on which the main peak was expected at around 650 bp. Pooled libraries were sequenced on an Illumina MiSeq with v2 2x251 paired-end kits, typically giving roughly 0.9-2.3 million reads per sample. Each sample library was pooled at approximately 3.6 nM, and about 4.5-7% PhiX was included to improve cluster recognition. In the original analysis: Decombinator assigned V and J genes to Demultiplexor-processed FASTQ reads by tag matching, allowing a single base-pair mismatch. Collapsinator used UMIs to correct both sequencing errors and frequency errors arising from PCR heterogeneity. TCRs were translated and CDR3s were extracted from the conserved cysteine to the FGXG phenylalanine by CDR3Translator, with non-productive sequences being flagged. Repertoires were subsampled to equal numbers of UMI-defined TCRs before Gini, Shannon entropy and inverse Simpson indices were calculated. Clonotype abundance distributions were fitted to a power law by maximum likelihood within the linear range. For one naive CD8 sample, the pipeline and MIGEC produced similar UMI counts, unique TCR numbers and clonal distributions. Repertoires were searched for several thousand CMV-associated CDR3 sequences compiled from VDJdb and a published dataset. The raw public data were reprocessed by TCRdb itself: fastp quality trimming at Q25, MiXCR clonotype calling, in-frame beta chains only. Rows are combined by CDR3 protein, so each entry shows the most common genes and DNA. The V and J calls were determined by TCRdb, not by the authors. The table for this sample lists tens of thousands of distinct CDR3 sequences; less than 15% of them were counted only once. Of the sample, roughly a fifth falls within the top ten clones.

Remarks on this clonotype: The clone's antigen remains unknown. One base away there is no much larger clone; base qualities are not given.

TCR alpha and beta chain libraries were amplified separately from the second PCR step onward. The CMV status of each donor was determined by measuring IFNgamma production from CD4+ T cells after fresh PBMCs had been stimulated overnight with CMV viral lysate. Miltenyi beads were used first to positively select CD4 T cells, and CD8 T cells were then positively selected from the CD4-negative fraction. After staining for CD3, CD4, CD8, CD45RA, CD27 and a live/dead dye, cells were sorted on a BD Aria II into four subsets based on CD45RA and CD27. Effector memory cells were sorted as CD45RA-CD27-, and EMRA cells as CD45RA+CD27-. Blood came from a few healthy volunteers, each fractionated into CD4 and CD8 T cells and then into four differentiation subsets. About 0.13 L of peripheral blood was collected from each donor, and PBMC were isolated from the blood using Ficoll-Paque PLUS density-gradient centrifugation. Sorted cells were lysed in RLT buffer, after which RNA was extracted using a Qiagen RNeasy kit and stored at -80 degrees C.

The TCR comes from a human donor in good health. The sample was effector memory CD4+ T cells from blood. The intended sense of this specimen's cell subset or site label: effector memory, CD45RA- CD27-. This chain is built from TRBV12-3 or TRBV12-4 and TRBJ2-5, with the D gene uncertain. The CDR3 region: CASSPRPTEETQYF. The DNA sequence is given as TGTGCCAGCAGCCCCCGACCCACGGAGGAGACCCAGTACTTC.